This TCR beta chain comes out of a study of neoadjuvant anti-PD-1 for oral cavity cancer. Sample time point: after neoadjuvant nivolumab, at surgical resection. Patients had newly diagnosed, untreated stage II-IVA oral cavity squamous cell carcinoma. Some clones are missing from TCRdb's copy, which holds only in-frame ones; the method was immunoSEQ multiplex PCR. The sample includes more than 13,000 clones, about three quarters of them seen just once. This clonotype originated in a person between 35 and 79 years old with oral cavity squamous cell carcinoma. The sample consisted of PBMCs, taken after nivolumab (anti-PD-1) treatment.

In DNA form, the CDR3 reads TGTGCCAGCAGCGCCGAACTAGCAGTAAATGAGCAGTTCTTC. Translated, it gives CASSAELAVNEQFF. The chain employs TRBV9 and TRBJ2-1, with D possibly matching TRBD2 (6 bases). In germline, CDR1 is SGDLS, CDR2 YYNGEE. The CDR3 consists of 14 residues. The V end lost 3 bases, the J end lost 7 bases, and 14 bases lay between the germline ends.